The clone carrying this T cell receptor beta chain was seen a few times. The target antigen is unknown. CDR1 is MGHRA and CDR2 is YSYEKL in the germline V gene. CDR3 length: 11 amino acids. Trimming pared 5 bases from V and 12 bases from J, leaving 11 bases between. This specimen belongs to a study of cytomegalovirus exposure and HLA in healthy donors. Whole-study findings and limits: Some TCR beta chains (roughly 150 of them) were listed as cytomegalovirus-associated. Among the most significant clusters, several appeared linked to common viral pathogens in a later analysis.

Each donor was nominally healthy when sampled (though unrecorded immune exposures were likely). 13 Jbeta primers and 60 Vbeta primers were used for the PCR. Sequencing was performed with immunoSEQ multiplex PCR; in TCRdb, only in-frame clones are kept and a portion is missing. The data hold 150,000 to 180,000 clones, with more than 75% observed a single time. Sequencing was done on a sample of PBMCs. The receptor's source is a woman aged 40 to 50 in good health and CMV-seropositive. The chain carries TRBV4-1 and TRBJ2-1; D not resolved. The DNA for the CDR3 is TGCGCCAGCAGCTCCCACCTCAGGCAGTTCTTC. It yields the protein CASSSHLRQFF.